This T cell receptor (beta chain) was obtained from a study of radiotherapy plus CTLA-4 blockade in lung cancer. Whole-study results and caveats: Alongside interferon-beta, early blood T cell clone dynamics were reportedly the best predictor of response.

This clone was seen only a few times. Its antigen is not identified. The repertoire was sequenced with immunoSEQ multiplex PCR; TCRdb's copy has only in-frame clones and lacks some. Altogether tens of thousands of clones are present, approximately 77% being singletons, with the ten largest covering over 2.5%. CDR3 size: 16 residues. The ends lost 1 base at V and 2 bases at J; junction bases unmatched: 6. Germline assignment: CDR1 MGHRA and CDR2 YSYEKL. Sequenced material: peripheral blood, taken from a patient treated with radiotherapy plus ipilimumab. This sequence was found in a human donor with non-small cell lung cancer whose response to radiotherapy plus ipilimumab could not be evaluated. V is TRBV4-1 and J is TRBJ2-7; 9 nucleotides align to TRBD2. The DNA of the CDR3 is TGCGCCAGCAGCCAAGGTGGCGGGAGGGCTCCCTACGAGCAGTACTTC. Translated, it gives CASSQGGGRAPYEQYF.